This paragraph reports one T cell receptor (beta chain). Antigen: not known. Here immunoSEQ multiplex PCR was the method, and the copy in TCRdb shows in-frame clones only, minus some. Found here are 90,000 to 120,000 clones, roughly 90% of them singletons; the top ten hold about 0.35%. This entry comes from a study of Tregs in tolerant kidney transplant recipients. Findings of the study overall: The small number of patients limits these findings pending further validation.

Germline values: CDR1 SGHTA, CDR2 FQGNSA. The V gene end was trimmed by 0 bases and the J gene end by 2 bases; junction bases not matched to a gene: 4. The CDR3 has 15 residues. The genes are TRBV7-2 and TRBJ2-7; 7 bases match TRBD1. This material consisted of CD4+ T cells from blood, taken before the transplant. This TCR derives from a human donor who received a combined kidney and bone marrow transplant. As DNA, the CDR3 is TGTGCCAGCAGCTTAGCTCCAGGGGGAGCCTACGAGCAGTACTTC. This gives the protein CASSLAPGGAYEQYF.